The 23 T cell receptor beta chains presented below share a single source sample, sequenced in a study of blood T cell repertoires in COVID-19. Profiled with immunoSEQ multiplex PCR; TCRdb holds only in-frame clones, not every one. This table holds roughly 260,000 clones, 87% found once. Sequencing input: peripheral blood. The receptors here all came from a woman aged 45-65 years who had recovered from COVID-19.

The CDR3, as DNA: TGTGCCAGCAGCTTGCATGAGACCCAGTACTTC. It translates to CASSLHETQYF. This chain links TRBV5-6 with TRBJ2-5; D not certain. With 1 base removed from V and 5 bases from J, the gap between germline ends came to 3 bases. The CDR3 is made up of 11 amino acids. Looked up from germline, CDR1 is SGHDT and CDR2 is YYEEEE.

V gene TRBV7-8 combines with J gene TRBJ2-3; possible D gene TRBD2, 7 bases. Germline V gene data show CDR1 as SGHVS and CDR2 as FQNEAQ. The length of the CDR3 is 15 residues. V gave up 1 base and J gave up 8 bases, with 16 bases separating them. The DNA for the CDR3 is TGTGCCAGCAGCTTAGTGGGAGGGGGATGGGCTACGCAGTATTTT. It specifies CASSLVGGGWATQYF.

The V call is TRBV5-1, the J call TRBJ1-1, with 11 bases that match TRBD1. Germline lookup yields CDR1 SGHRS and CDR2 YFSETQ. The CDR3 is made up of 16 amino acids. V shed 4 bases, J shed 10 bases, and the junction held 15 bases outside the gene matches. The DNA for the CDR3 is TGCGCCAGCAGCCCCTATACGGGACAGGGGGTCCTGGGAGCTTTCTTT. It encodes CASSPYTGQGVLGAFF.

The V and J genes are TRBV27 and TRBJ2-7; 8 nucleotides match TRBD1. The CDR3 consists of 13 residues. The germline gives CDR1 MNHEY, CDR2 SMNVEV (reference sequence). V gave up 2 bases and J gave up 6 bases; unmatched junction bases: 3. The CDR3 reads CASSLQGAGEQYF. The CDR3 DNA sequence: TGTGCCAGCAGTTTACAGGGGGCAGGCGAGCAGTACTTC.

This clone was counted once. V and J are TRBV7-3 and TRBJ2-3, with TRBD2 as a possible D gene (6 bases). The CDR3 loop spans 14 amino acids. With 3 bases removed from V and 4 bases from J, the gap between germline ends came to 11 bases. The germline V gene encodes CDR1 SGHTA and CDR2 FQGTGA. The CDR3 spells CASSLDRGADTQYF. CDR3 DNA sequence: TGTGCCAGCAGCTTGGACCGCGGGGCAGATACGCAGTATTTT.

A word on this clone: At one boundary the junction diverges from the germline segment, which might be a read error. The chain is built from TRBV5-1 and TRBJ2-7, with 7 bases aligning to TRBD1. This CDR3 is built from 15 residues. From germline, CDR1 is SGHRS and CDR2 YFSETQ. DNA of the CDR3: TGCGCCAGCAGCCAAACGACAGGGAACCCCTATGAGCAGTACTTC. Translated, it gives CASSQTTGNPYEQYF.

The genes are TRBV15 and TRBJ1-5; D not resolved. Germline loops: CDR1 LNHNV, CDR2 YYDKDF (reference sequence). CDR3 length: 17 amino acids. V lost 1 base and J lost 0, with 13 bases in between. CDR3 DNA sequence: TGTGCCACCAGCAGAGGCCCCGGGGAGTATAGCAATCAGCCCCAGCATTTT. This encodes CATSRGPGEYSNQPQHF. Drawing the rest from reference TRBV15 and TRBJ1-5, the complete variable domain is DAMVIQNPRYQVTQFGKPVTLSCSQTLNHNVMYWYQQKSSQAPKLLFHYYDKDFNNEADTPDNFQSRRPNTSFCFLDIRSPGLGDTAMYLCATSRGPGEYSNQPQHFGDGTRLSIL.

The chain recombines TRBV9 with TRBJ2-1, with 11 bases aligning to TRBD2. The CDR3 loop spans 16 amino acids. V trimming: 4 bases; J trimming: 7 bases; junction bases outside the gene matches: 10. Germline V gene lookup returns CDR1 SGDLS and CDR2 YYNGEE. The chain's CDR3 is CASSRLAGGHTNEQFF. DNA for the CDR3: TGTGCCAGCAGCAGATTAGCGGGGGGGCATACGAATGAGCAGTTCTTC.

This clone turned up a few times. V usage is TRBV15 and J usage is TRBJ2-7; the match to TRBD1 covers 7 bases. This CDR3 has 15 residues. Germline trimming cut 8 bases from V and 0 bases from J; bases unmatched to any gene: 10. The V gene's germline CDR1 is LNHNV and CDR2 YYDKDF (reference sequence). CDR3 loop: CATAQWTGRSYEQYF. CDR3 coding DNA: TGTGCCACCGCCCAATGGACAGGTCGCTCCTACGAGCAGTACTTC.

This clone was seen more than once but under ten times. The chain has TRBV4-3 and TRBJ1-6; TRBD1 agrees at 10 bases. The length of the CDR3 is 15 residues. J lost 10 bases, V lost 4 bases, and 7 bases had no gene match. From germline, CDR1 is LGHNA and CDR2 YSLEER. The CDR3 DNA reads TGCGCCAGCAGCCCGGGACAGGGGCAAGGGTCACCCCTCCACTTT. The encoded protein is CASSPGQGQGSPLHF.

The chain links TRBV24-1 to TRBJ2-7, with 9 nucleotides matching TRBD1. The CDR3 spans 14 residues. J lost 4 bases, V lost 4 bases, and 4 bases had no gene match. Germline V CDR1 and CDR2: KGHDR, SFDVKD. The CDR3 here is CATSETGGGYEQYF. CDR3 nucleotide sequence: TGTGCCACCAGTGAGACAGGGGGTGGTTACGAGCAGTACTTC.

The CDR3 loop reads CASSFLDRGQSHTEAFF. CDR3 nucleotides: TGTGCCAGCAGTTTCCTGGACAGGGGGCAGAGTCACACTGAAGCTTTCTTT. V gene TRBV27 combines with J gene TRBJ1-1; 11 bases match TRBD1. J lost 3 bases, V lost 3 bases, and 9 bases had no gene match. The germline CDR1 and CDR2 sequences are MNHEY and SMNVEV (reference sequence). This CDR3 is built from 17 residues.

CDR3 region: CASIIYSGGRSNQPQHF. The CDR3 DNA reads as TGTGCCAGCATAATCTACTCAGGGGGCAGAAGCAATCAGCCCCAGCATTTT. V usage is TRBV21-1 and J usage is TRBJ1-5; whether TRBD1, the table's D call, matches the DNA was not checked. TRBV21-1 is shown as a pseudogene. The CDR3 loop spans 17 amino acids.

The chain joins TRBV7-9 to TRBJ1-6, with a weak D call TRBD1 (6 bases). The CDR3 contains 14 residues. The germline V and J ends were trimmed by 6 bases and 8 bases, with 14 bases remaining between them. The germline CDR1 and CDR2 sequences are SEHNR and FQNEAQ (reference sequence). CDR3 amino acids: CASRDTGTDSPLHF. The CDR3 DNA sequence: TGTGCCAGCAGGGATACAGGGACCGATTCACCCCTCCACTTT.

The CDR3 is CSVLGQGPANYGYTF. The CDR3, as DNA: TGCAGCGTTCTGGGACAGGGACCTGCTAACTATGGCTACACCTTC. J is TRBJ1-2 and V is TRBV29-1, with 9 bases fitting TRBD1. The CDR3 consists of 15 residues. Germline assignment: CDR1 SQVTM and CDR2 ANQGSEA. The ends lost 5 bases at V and 0 bases at J; junction bases unmatched: 7.

V gene TRBV3-1 (or the pseudogene TRBV3-2) combines with J gene TRBJ2-7, with a tentative D call TRBD1 (8 bases). Germline CDR1 and CDR2: LGHDT and YNNKEL (reference sequence). V was shortened by 0 bases and J by 2 bases, with 23 bases between the two germline ends. CDR3 length: 19 residues. CDR3 bases: TGTGCCAGCAGCCAAGAAGCCGAGGGGGGGACAGGATTCCCCTACGAGCAGTACTTC. The encoded protein is CASSQEAEGGTGFPYEQYF.

The genes are TRBV29-1 and TRBJ2-5; TRBD2 aligns across 11 bases. Trimming removed 8 bases from V and 4 bases from J; junction bases left unmatched: 6. From germline, CDR1 is SQVTM and CDR2 ANQGSEA. CDR3 length equals 13 residues. The CDR3 here is CSFAGLAGETQYF. Written as DNA, the CDR3 is TGCAGCTTCGCTGGACTAGCGGGAGAGACCCAGTACTTC.

This rearrangement joins TRBV9 to TRBJ2-7, with TRBD1 as a possible D gene (6 bases). The CDR3 contains 13 residues. V lost 0 bases and J 7 bases, leaving 11 bases between the germline ends. The germline gives CDR1 SGDLS, CDR2 YYNGEE. The CDR3 sequence: CASSVDFRGEQYF. Written as DNA, the CDR3 is TGTGCCAGCAGCGTAGACTTTAGGGGGGAGCAGTACTTC.

The CDR3 sequence: CASSQGLGLAGGPHEQFF. CDR3 sequence (DNA): TGCGCCAGCAGCCAGGGCCTTGGACTAGCGGGAGGGCCCCATGAGCAGTTCTTC. The chain employs TRBV4-3 and TRBJ2-1, with TRBD2 identical over 15 bases. Germline assignment: CDR1 LGHNA and CDR2 YSLEER. V dropped 3 bases and J dropped 8; count of bases not matched to a gene: 11. The CDR3 extends over 18 amino acids.

The J gene is TRBJ1-1, the V gene TRBV28, with 7 bases that match TRBD1. V shed 6 bases, J shed 11 bases, and the junction held 15 bases outside the gene matches. The CDR3 extends over 14 amino acids. Germline loops: CDR1 MDHEN, CDR2 SYDVKM. The CDR3 loop is CASSPNQDRFYAFF. The CDR3 nucleotides are TGTGCCAGCAGCCCAAATCAGGACAGGTTTTACGCTTTCTTT.

Concerning this clone itself: The same CDR3 also results from other DNA sequences found in this sample. This chain links TRBV19 with TRBJ2-1; D might be TRBD1 (5 bases). Germline loops: CDR1 LNHDA, CDR2 SQIVND (reference sequence). Deletions cut 1 base from V and 4 bases from J, with 8 bases between. CDR3 size: 14 residues. This chain's CDR3 is CASSIVGAYNEQFF. In nucleotides, the CDR3 is TGTGCCAGTAGTATAGTAGGGGCTTACAATGAGCAGTTCTTC.

This chain joins TRBV5-1 and TRBJ1-2, with 7 bases matching TRBD1. J gave up 3 bases and V 1 base, and 3 bases lay outside the gene matches. This CDR3 is built from 14 residues. Germline CDR1 SGHRS, CDR2 YFSETQ. CDR3 DNA sequence: TGCGCCAGCAGCTTGCTAACAGGGGACTATGGCTACACCTTC. It yields the protein CASSLLTGDYGYTF.

CDR3 sequence: CSGASTDTQYF. The CDR3 DNA reads TGCAGCGGGGCTAGCACAGATACGCAGTATTTT. The chain has TRBV29-1 and TRBJ2-3, with no clear D. The CDR3 extends over 11 amino acids. Germline V gene lookup returns CDR1 SQVTM and CDR2 ANQGSEA. Between the trimmed V and J ends, which lost 7 bases and 0 bases, there was a span of 5 bases.